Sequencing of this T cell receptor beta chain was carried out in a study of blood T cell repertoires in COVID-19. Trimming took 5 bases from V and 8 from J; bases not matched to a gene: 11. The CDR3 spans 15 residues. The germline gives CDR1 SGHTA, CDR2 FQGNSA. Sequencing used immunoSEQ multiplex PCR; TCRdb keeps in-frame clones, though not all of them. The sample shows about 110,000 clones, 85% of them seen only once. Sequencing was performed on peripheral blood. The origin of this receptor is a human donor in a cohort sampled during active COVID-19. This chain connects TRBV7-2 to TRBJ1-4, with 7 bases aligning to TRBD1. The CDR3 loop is CASSPTGGTEEKLFF. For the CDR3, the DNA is TGTGCCAGCAGCCCAACGGGAGGGACAGAGGAAAAACTGTTTTTT.